This record covers a single TCR beta chain. Its target is not known. The record originates from a study of shared clonotypes between healthy human individuals. Study-level results: Represented genetic and exposure-history diversity was restricted by having few donors. Investigators expected sequencing depth to affect clonotype sharing among donors.

This CDR3 is 15 amino acids long. With 1 base clipped from V and 2 bases from J, the junction kept 4 bases outside the gene matches. Per the germline V gene, CDR1 is SGHAT and CDR2 is FQNNGV. Those who donated were healthy HIV-negative adults, with no recent acute infections or vaccinations reported. There were only Caucasian adults among the donors, and all lived in Nashville, Tennessee. Assay used: immunoSEQ multiplex PCR; TCRdb lists only in-frame clones, some missing. The table shows roughly 500,000 clones, with approximately 82% occurring only once. The source of this sequence is a woman aged 40-49 years in good health. Some clones in this sample may be carry-over from other donors' samples. V and J are TRBV11-2 and TRBJ2-5; 7 bases align to TRBD2. The sequenced material came from PBMCs. CDR3 nucleotides: TGTGCCAGCAGCTTAGGGGACTATCCACAAGAGACCCAGTACTTC. Residues: CASSLGDYPQETQYF.